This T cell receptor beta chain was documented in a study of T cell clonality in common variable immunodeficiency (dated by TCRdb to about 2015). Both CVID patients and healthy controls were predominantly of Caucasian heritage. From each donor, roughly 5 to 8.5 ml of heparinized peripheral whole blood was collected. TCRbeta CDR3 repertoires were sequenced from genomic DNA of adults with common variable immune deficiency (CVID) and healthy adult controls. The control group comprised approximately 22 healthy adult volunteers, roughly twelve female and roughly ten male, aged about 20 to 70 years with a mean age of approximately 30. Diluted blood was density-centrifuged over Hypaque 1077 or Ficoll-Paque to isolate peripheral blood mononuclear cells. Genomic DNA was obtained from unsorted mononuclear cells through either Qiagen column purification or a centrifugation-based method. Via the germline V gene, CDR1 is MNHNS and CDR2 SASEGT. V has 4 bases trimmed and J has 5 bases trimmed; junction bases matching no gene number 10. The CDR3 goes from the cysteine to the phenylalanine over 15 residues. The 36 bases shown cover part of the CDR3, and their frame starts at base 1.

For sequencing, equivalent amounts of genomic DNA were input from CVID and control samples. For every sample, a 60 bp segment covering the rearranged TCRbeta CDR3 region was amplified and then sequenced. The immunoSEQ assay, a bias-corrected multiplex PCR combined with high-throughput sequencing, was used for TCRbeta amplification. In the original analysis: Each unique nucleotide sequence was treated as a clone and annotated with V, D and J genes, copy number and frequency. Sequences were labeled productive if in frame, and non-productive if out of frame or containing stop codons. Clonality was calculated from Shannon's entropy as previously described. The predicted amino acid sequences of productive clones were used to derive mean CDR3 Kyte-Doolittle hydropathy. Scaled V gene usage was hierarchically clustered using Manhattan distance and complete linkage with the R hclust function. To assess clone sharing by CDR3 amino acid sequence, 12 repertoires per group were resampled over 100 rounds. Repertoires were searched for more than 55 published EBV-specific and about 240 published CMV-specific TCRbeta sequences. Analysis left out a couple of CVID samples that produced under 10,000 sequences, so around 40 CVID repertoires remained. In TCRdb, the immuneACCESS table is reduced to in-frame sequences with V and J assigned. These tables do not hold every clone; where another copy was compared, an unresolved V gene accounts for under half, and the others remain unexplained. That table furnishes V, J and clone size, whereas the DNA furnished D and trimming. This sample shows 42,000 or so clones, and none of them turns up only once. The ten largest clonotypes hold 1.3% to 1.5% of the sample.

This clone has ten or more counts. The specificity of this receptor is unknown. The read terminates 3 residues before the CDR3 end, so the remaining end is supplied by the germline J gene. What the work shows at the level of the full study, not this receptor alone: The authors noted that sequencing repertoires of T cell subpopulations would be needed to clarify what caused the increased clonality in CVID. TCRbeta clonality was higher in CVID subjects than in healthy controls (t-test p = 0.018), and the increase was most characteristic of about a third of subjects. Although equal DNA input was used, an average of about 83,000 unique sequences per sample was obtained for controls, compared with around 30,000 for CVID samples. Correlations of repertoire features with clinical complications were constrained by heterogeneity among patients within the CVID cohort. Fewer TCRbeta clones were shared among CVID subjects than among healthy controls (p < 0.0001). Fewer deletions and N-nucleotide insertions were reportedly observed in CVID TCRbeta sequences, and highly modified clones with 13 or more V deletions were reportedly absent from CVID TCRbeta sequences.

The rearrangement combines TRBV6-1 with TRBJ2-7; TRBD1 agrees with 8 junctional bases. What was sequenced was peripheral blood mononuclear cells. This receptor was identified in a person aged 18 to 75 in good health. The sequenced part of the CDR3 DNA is TGTGCCAGCAGTGCCAACTCCCAGGGGGCCCACGAG. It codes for CASSANSQGAHE. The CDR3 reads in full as CASSANSQGAHEQYF.